A single sample gave rise to the 13 T cell receptor beta chains below, sequenced in a study of lymphopenia after photon versus proton radiotherapy. Method: immunoSEQ multiplex PCR; TCRdb's copy keeps in-frame clones and lacks some. Of tens of thousands of clones listed, roughly 89% are singletons. Here the sequenced sample was peripheral blood, taken from a patient treated with proton-based radiotherapy. These receptors were taken from a woman in her 70s with pancreatic cancer. Some clones in this sample may be carry-over from other donors' samples.

This sequence joins TRBV6-5 and TRBJ2-4; TRBD1 matches at 11 bases. V was clipped by 4 bases and J by 2 bases; unmatched bases: 4. Germline V lookup: CDR1 MNHEY, CDR2 SVGAGI. CDR3 length equals 16 residues. The CDR3 DNA sequence: TGTGCCAGCAGTTCTCGGGACAGGGGGTCCAAAAACATTCAGTACTTC. This sequence encodes CASSSRDRGSKNIQYF.

The chain is built from TRBV28 and TRBJ2-3; 8 bases are shared with TRBD1. The germline CDR1 and CDR2 sequences are MDHEN and SYDVKM. The CDR3 extends over 15 amino acids. J gave up 3 bases and V 5 bases, and 7 bases lay outside the gene matches. The CDR3 loop reads CASSEQGQATDTQYF. Written as DNA, the CDR3 is TGTGCCAGCAGTGAACAGGGACAGGCGACAGATACGCAGTATTTT.

V is TRBV19 and J is TRBJ1-2; no firm D call. This CDR3 region has 11 residues. The ends were cut back, 3 bases at V and 7 bases at J, with 6 bases in the middle. In germline, CDR1 is LNHDA, CDR2 SQIVND (reference sequence). CDR3 nucleotide sequence: TGTGCCAGTAGTATCGAGGGTGGCTACACCTTC. Encoded protein: CASSIEGGYTF.

The chain couples TRBV5-1 to TRBJ1-6; a weak D match, TRBD1 (6 bases). CDR1 and CDR2 (germline): SGHRS, YFSETQ. This CDR3 region has 14 residues. Trimming left V 4 bases short and J 7 bases short, with 12 bases between. CDR3 DNA sequence: TGCGCCAGCAGCCTACAGGGTGACAATTCACCCCTCCACTTT. Translated, it gives CASSLQGDNSPLHF.

The genes are TRBV27 and TRBJ1-1; D unclear. The V end lost 3 bases, the J end lost 0 bases, and 8 bases lay between the germline ends. CDR3 length equals 14 residues. CDR1 is MNHEY, CDR2 SMNVEV, per germline (reference sequence). The CDR3 region has the DNA TGTGCCAGCAGTTTCTCGTCCTTGAACACTGAAGCTTTCTTT. This encodes CASSFSSLNTEAFF.

This clone occurred a few times. The V and J genes are TRBV27 and TRBJ2-2; TRBD2 aligns across 10 bases. The CDR3 totals 16 residues. Losses at the gene ends were 2 bases for V and 1 base for J; bases not matched to a gene: 1. The V gene's germline CDR1 is MNHEY and CDR2 SMNVEV (reference sequence). In DNA, the CDR3 is TGTGCCAGCAGTTTAATAGCGGGAGGGAACACCGGGGAGCTGTTTTTT. Protein sequence: CASSLIAGGNTGELFF.

CDR3 nucleotides: TGTGCCAGTAGTCTTCTTCAGGGGAGCAATCAGCCCCAGCATTTT. Amino acid sequence: CASSLLQGSNQPQHF. V gene TRBV19 combines with J gene TRBJ1-5, with D maybe TRBD1 (6 bases). The CDR3 contains 15 residues. Trimming pared 5 bases from V and 1 base from J, leaving 12 bases between. Germline-derived CDR1 and CDR2 are LNHDA and SQIVND (reference sequence). The variable domain in full, with the rest retrieved from reference TRBV19 and TRBJ1-5, is DGGITQSPKYLFRKEGQNVTLSCEQNLNHDAMYWYRQDPGQGLRLIYYSQIVNDFQKGDIAEGYSVSREKKESFPLTVTSAQKNPTAFYLCASSLLQGSNQPQHFGDGTRLSIL.

The rearrangement uses TRBV4-1 and TRBJ2-3; 9 nucleotides match TRBD1. V dropped 4 bases and J dropped 0; count of bases not matched to a gene: 5. The germline CDR1 and CDR2 sequences are MGHRA and YSYEKL. The CDR3 contains 16 residues. The CDR3 sequence: CASSRTGAVSTDTQYF. The CDR3 nucleotides are TGCGCCAGCAGCCGGACAGGGGCCGTTAGCACAGATACGCAGTATTTT.

The chain employs TRBV18 and TRBJ1-3, with D possibly TRBD1 on 6 matching bases. The CDR3 covers 16 residues. From germline, CDR1 is KGHSH and CDR2 LQKENI. Trimming removed 3 bases from V and 0 bases from J, with 12 bases in between. In DNA, the CDR3 is TGTGCCAGCTCACCGCTAGGGACAAGCTCTGGAAACACCATATATTTT. Its translation is CASSPLGTSSGNTIYF.

The rearrangement uses TRBV11-2 and TRBJ2-5; no firm D call. Germline-derived CDR1 and CDR2 are SGHAT and FQNNGV. Trimming removed 1 base at V and 1 base at J, with 13 bases between. CDR3 length: 16 residues. The CDR3 reads CASSLAGQVGQETQYF. In DNA, the CDR3 is TGTGCCAGCAGCTTAGCTGGGCAAGTGGGCCAAGAGACCCAGTACTTC.

The chain is built from TRBV29-1 and TRBJ2-7, with D perhaps matching TRBD1 (5 bases). V was cut by 1 base and J by 6 bases, with 16 bases left in between. The germline gives CDR1 SQVTM, CDR2 ANQGSEA. The CDR3 loop spans 14 amino acids. CDR3 bases: TGCAGCGTTGAAGTAACGCGACAGTCGGGCGAGCAGTACTTC. It encodes CSVEVTRQSGEQYF.

The chain employs TRBV11-3 and TRBJ2-1, with TRBD2 matching over 10 bases. The CDR3 loop spans 15 amino acids. V shed 0 bases and J 4 bases; nucleotides not matched to a gene: 0. CDR1 is SGHNT and CDR2 is YENEEA in the germline V gene. The CDR3: CASSLEAGGYNEQFF. The CDR3 coding sequence is TGTGCCAGCAGCTTAGAAGCGGGAGGGTACAATGAGCAGTTCTTC.

V and J are TRBV18 and TRBJ1-2; D perhaps matches TRBD1 (6 bases). There are 14 residues in the CDR3. CDR1 and CDR2 (germline): KGHSH, LQKENI. The V gene lost 3 bases and the J gene lost 6 bases, with 14 bases spanning the gap. CDR3 amino acids: CASSPEPGVHGYTF. The CDR3 DNA reads as TGTGCCAGCTCACCCGAACCAGGGGTACATGGCTACACCTTC.